These T cell receptor beta chains were read from a single sample in a study of OX40 agonist ivuxolimab in advanced cancers. The table came from immunoSEQ multiplex PCR; TCRdb's copy has only in-frame clones and leaves some out. The sample yields about 48,000 clones, approximately 84% seen once. The sequencing used CD4+ or CD8+ T cells sorted from blood, collected in a trial of the OX40 agonist ivuxolimab. These receptors were obtained from an adult with an advanced solid tumor such as melanoma, head and neck, liver or kidney cancer. CDR3s include the opening cysteine and the closing phenylalanine or tryptophan. A D gene is named only where the DNA matches it firmly. Size is omitted from some rows. Given values are once, few, many or a class for expanded clones.

D gene,CDR3 length,J gene,clone size,V gene,CDR3 protein,CDR3 DNA
TRBD2,16,TRBJ2-1,NA,TRBV5-1,CASRLAGDPIYNEQFF,TGCGCCAGTAGACTAGCGGGAGACCCCATATACAATGAGCAGTTCTTC
NA,16,TRBJ1-4,NA,TRBV4-1,CASSQATDWGNEKLFF,TGCGCCAGCAGCCAAGCGACGGACTGGGGTAATGAAAAACTGTTTTTT
TRBD1,16,TRBJ2-2,once,TRBV5-1,CASSPDRVDDTGELFF,TGCGCCAGCAGCCCGGACAGGGTAGACGACACCGGGGAGCTGTTTTTT
NA,14,TRBJ2-7,NA,TRBV18,CASSPRSNAYEQYF,TGTGCCAGCTCACCAAGATCGAACGCCTACGAGCAGTACTTC
TRBD1,15,TRBJ1-3,NA,TRBV7-8,CASSLGGTAGNTIYF,TGTGCCAGCAGCTTAGGGGGGACAGCTGGAAACACCATATATTTT
NA,18,TRBJ2-1,NA,TRBV11-2,CASSLGVGWKSSYNEQFF,TGTGCCAGCAGCTTAGGGGTTGGGTGGAAGAGCTCCTACAATGAGCAGTTCTTC
NA,13,TRBJ1-1,NA,TRBV15,CATTGVQNTEAFF,TGTGCCACCACCGGGGTTCAGAACACTGAAGCTTTCTTT
TRBD1,18,TRBJ2-6,few,TRBV14,CASSHNGQGAGGANVLTF,TGTGCCAGCAGCCACAATGGACAGGGGGCTGGTGGGGCCAACGTCCTGACTTTC
TRBD2,17,TRBJ2-1,NA,TRBV6-7,CASSYRLCGGGYNEQFF,TGTGCCAGCAGTTACCGCTTGTGTGGCGGGGGGTACAATGAGCAGTTCTTC
NA,18,TRBJ2-4,NA,TRBV19,CASSIALGQGLAKNIQYF,TGTGCCAGTAGTATAGCGCTGGGGCAGGGGTTAGCCAAAAACATTCAGTACTTC
TRBD1,20,TRBJ1-3,NA,TRBV18,CASSPFEISGQPSSGNTIYF,TGTGCCAGCTCACCATTCGAAATCTCGGGACAGCCGAGCTCTGGAAACACCATATATTTT
NA,19,TRBJ1-2,NA,TRBV4-1,CASSQDLQDRRITNYGYTF,TGCGCCAGCAGCCAAGATCTCCAGGACAGAAGAATTACTAACTATGGCTACACCTTC